These 5 T cell receptor beta chains were all obtained from the same sample, sequenced in a study of blood T cell repertoires in COVID-19. Here immunoSEQ multiplex PCR was the method, and the copy in TCRdb shows in-frame clones only, minus some. The table lists roughly 150,000 clones, more than 70% of them singletons. The sequencing input was peripheral blood. The receptor set was obtained from a man aged 60-69 years with acute or convalescent COVID-19.

J is TRBJ2-5 and V is TRBV13; TRBD1 aligns across 9 bases. The CDR3 consists of 14 residues. The germline V gene has CDR1 PRHDT and CDR2 FYEKMQ (reference sequence). V lost 5 bases, J lost 4 bases, and 5 bases stayed unmatched. CDR3 in DNA: TGTGCCAGCAGCCTAAGACAGGGGGGAGAGACCCAGTACTTC. This translates into CASSLRQGGETQYF.

The chain couples TRBV19 to TRBJ1-2; 9 bases agree with TRBD1. The CDR3 runs 14 residues. Germline V gene lookup returns CDR1 LNHDA and CDR2 SQIVND (reference sequence). V shed 10 bases and J 4 bases; nucleotides not matched to a gene: 10. The CDR3 DNA reads TGTGCCACCTCTGGCCCGGGACAGGGCTATGGCTACACCTTC. It codes for CATSGPGQGYGYTF.

The chain has TRBV19 and TRBJ1-1; TRBD1 matches at 8 bases. The germline V gene has CDR1 LNHDA and CDR2 SQIVND (reference sequence). The CDR3 runs 15 residues. V was pared by 1 base and J by 5 bases, with 6 bases of the junction left unmatched. CDR3 amino acids: CASSIVGTGKTEAFF. The CDR3 DNA is TGTGCCAGTAGTATAGTGGGGACAGGTAAGACTGAAGCTTTCTTT.

This clone has just one count. This chain uses TRBV25-1 with TRBJ1-6; maybe TRBD1 (6 bases). The CDR3 is made up of 16 amino acids. Germline loops: CDR1 MGHDK, CDR2 SYGVNS. V lost 1 base, J lost 7 bases, and 14 bases lay in between. The CDR3 spells CASSELGRDKNSPLHF. The CDR3 DNA follows: TGTGCCAGCAGTGAATTGGGCCGGGACAAGAATTCACCCCTCCACTTT.

This chain uses TRBV6-5 with TRBJ2-7; 10 nucleotides line up with TRBD1. The CDR3 runs to 15 residues. V was clipped by 3 bases and J by 5 bases; unmatched bases: 7. Looked up from germline, CDR1 is MNHEY and CDR2 is SVGAGI. CDR3 sequence reads: CASSYLRQGAHEQYF. The CDR3 DNA reads TGTGCCAGCAGTTATCTGAGACAGGGGGCGCACGAGCAGTACTTC.